This TCR beta chain was obtained from a study of CD8+ T cells in alopecia areata. Study-level points and caveats: Lesional scalp exceeded normal scalp in clonality, especially in alopecia totalis/universalis. Scalp clonality and expanded CD8+ clones among the top 100 were significantly decreased by tofacitinib.

This CDR3 contains 10 residues. Per the germline V gene, CDR1 is SGDLS and CDR2 is YYNGEE. Trimming left V 4 bases short and J 13 bases short, with 11 bases between. The sequencing template was cDNA reverse transcribed from extracted RNA. Using immunoSEQ multiplex PCR, the repertoire was profiled, and TCRdb retains in-frame clones only, with some absent. The top ten hold around 17% of the sample, which has some 100,000 clones, around 60% seen once. About this clone itself: Its cognate antigen is unknown.

Treatment reported: oral pan-JAK inhibitor, 5-10 mg twice daily. Sequencing was performed on CD8+ T cells sorted from blood, taken between weeks 55 and 65, from a patient treated with tofacitinib. This chain connects TRBV9 to TRBJ1-2; D call uncertain. This clonotype originated in a human donor with alopecia areata. CDR3 residues: CASSNRPATF. The DNA for the CDR3 is TGTGCCAGCAGCAACAGACCGGCCACCTTC. Supplemented by reference TRBV9 and TRBJ1-2, the full variable domain reads DSGVTQTPKHLITATGQRVTLRCSPRSGDLSVYWYQQSLDQGLQFLIQYYNGEERAKGNILERFSAQQFPDLHSELNLSSLELGDSALYFCASSNRPATFGSGTRLTVV.